This T cell receptor beta chain derives from a study of regulatory T cells in long-lasting Graves disease (dated by TCRdb to the early 2020s). Turning to the overall study: Newly diagnosed Graves' disease patients had taken antithyroid drugs for less than 3 months. Peripheral blood TCR sequencing and RNA sequencing compared persistent Graves' disease patients with newly diagnosed Graves' disease patients. The study took place in China and was registered as a clinical trial. TCR sequencing covered around 13 persistent and approximately 20 newly diagnosed Graves' disease patients, some 35 samples in total.

Broader findings and caveats from the paper: Sequencing and analysis were restricted to the TCR beta chain. Patients with persistent disease shared more public clonotypes (around 2,500) than newly diagnosed patients did (about 1,000). The authors noted that the small sample size was a limitation that may lower accuracy. TRBV28, TRBJ1-2 and TRBJ2-5 were preferentially used in persistent disease, while TRBV20-1 and TRBJ2-1 were favored in newly diagnosed disease. Compared with newly diagnosed patients, persistent Graves' disease patients had lower TCR Shannon entropy and fewer highly expanded clones, which suggests clonal expansion. Because the primary lesion, thyroid tissue, could not be accessed, the study looked at peripheral blood alone.

This clonotype was counted between two and nine times. Its recognized antigen is unknown. No much larger clonotype is one base removed from it; base qualities were not supplied. Per the publication, the time point label means: newly diagnosed GD, antithyroid drugs for less than 3 months. RNA was extracted from PBMCs in TRIzol for both TCR sequencing and RNA sequencing. The diagnosis of Graves' disease followed American Thyroid Association guidelines. The patients came from an endocrinology department in Xi'an, China. Each patient gave 7 to 9.5 milliliters of peripheral blood, collected in an EDTA anticoagulant tube. Ficoll Paque Plus density gradient separation was used to isolate PBMCs, and no further T cell sorting was done. An Agilent 2100 Bioanalyzer and agarose gel were used to check RNA quality, and a NanoDrop 2000 was used to measure RNA concentration. V has 0 bases trimmed and J has 3 bases trimmed; junction bases matching no gene number 6. Taken from cysteine to phenylalanine, the CDR3 has 16 residues. Only the CDR3 part of the read is kept: 48 bases, read in frame from the first base. CDR1 and CDR2 are read off the germline V gene (reference sequence) as LNHDA and SQIVND.

The library relied on multiplex PCR. Data came from an Illumina HiSeq 4000. iRepertoire HTBI primers and Arm-PCR amplification of CDR3 regions were used to construct TCR beta libraries. Before sequencing, the PCR products went through gel purification. Under the source paper's analysis protocol: Gene usage analysis of CDR3 amino acid clonotypes used the 60 to 75 TRBV and about 14 TRBJ segments found across samples. COPE and FqMerger were used to merge filtered high-quality paired reads into contigs. Contigs were aligned with BLAST to IMGT TRBV, TRBD and TRBJ reference genes, and CDR3 was defined per IMGT. Clonotypes above 0.1% frequency were classified as highly expanded clones. Repertoire diversity was measured by Shannon entropy, and V-J evenness by the Gini coefficient. Public clonotypes were defined as clonotypes shared by more than one individual. Starting from the raw public reads, TCRdb applied fastp trimming at Q25, assembled clones with MiXCR and retained in-frame beta chains. Identical CDR3 proteins give one entry, which carries the most common genes and DNA. The V and J calls and clone size come from TCRdb's table, not from the authors' own analysis. The sample records approximately 210,000 distinct CDR3 sequences, about 16% of which are singletons. Of the sample, approximately 20% falls within the top ten clones.

Rearrangement joined TRBV19 to TRBJ2-7; the junction holds 9 bases that match TRBD2. This receptor was obtained from a female donor with Graves disease. Source: peripheral blood mononuclear cells (PBMCs), taken at new diagnosis, from a patient treated with antithyroid drugs. The CDR3 has the sequence CASSIDRVAGVYEQYF. At the DNA level, the sequence is TGTGCCAGTAGTATAGATCGAGTAGCGGGAGTCTACGAGCAGTACTTC.